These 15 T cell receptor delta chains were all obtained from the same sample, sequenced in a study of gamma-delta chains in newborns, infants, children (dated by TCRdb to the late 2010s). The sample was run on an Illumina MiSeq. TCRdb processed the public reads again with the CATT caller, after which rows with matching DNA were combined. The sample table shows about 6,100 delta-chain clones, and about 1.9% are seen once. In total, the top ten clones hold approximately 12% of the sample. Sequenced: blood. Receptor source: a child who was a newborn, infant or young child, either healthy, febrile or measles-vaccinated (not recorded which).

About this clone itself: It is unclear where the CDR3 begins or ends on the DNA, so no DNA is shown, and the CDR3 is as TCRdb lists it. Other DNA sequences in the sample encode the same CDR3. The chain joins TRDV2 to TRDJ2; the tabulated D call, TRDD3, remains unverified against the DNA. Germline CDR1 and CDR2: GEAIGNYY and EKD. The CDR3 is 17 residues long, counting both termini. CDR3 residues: CACACDVLGALTAQLFF.

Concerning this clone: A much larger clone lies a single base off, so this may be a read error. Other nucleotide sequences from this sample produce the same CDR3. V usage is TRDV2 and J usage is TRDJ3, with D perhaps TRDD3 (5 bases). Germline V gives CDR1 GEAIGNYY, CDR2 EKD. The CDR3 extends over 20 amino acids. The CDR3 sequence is CACDTVEGSLSSWDTRQMFF. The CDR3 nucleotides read TGCGCCTGTGACACCGTGGAGGGATCTCTTAGCTCCTGGGACACCCGACAGATGTTTTTC.

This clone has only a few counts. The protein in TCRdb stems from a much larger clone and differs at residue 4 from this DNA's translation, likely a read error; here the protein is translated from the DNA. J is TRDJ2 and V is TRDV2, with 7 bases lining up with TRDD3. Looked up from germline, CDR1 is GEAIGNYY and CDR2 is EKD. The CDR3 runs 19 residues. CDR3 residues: CACGTVGGGSGELTAQLFF. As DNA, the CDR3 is TGTGCCTGTGGCACCGTAGGGGGGGGATCCGGGGAATTGACAGCACAACTCTTCTTT.

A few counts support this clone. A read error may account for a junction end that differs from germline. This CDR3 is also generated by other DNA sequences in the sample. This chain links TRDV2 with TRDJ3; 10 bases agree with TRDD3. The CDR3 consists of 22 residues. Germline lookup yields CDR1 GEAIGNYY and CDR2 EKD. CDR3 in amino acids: CACDTVKGGYAPSSWDTRQMFF. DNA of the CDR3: TGCGCCTGTGACACCGTAAAAGGGGGATACGCGCCTAGCTCCTGGGACACCCGACAGATGTTTTTC.

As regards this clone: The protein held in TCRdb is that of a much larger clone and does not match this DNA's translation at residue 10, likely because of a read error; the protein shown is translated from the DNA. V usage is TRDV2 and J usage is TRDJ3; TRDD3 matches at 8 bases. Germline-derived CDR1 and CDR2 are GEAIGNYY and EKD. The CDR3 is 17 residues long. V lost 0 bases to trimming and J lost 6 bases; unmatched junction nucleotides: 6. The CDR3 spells CACDTAWGTLDTRQMFF. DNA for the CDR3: TGTGCCTGTGACACCGCCTGGGGGACCTTGGACACCCGACAGATGTTTTTC.

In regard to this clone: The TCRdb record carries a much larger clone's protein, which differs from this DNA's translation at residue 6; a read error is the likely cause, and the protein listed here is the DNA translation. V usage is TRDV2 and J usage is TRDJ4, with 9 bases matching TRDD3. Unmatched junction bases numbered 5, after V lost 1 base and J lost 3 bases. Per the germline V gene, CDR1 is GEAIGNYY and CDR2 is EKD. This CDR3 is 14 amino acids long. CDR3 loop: CACDTIGDTGPLIF. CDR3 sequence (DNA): TGTGCCTGTGACACAATAGGGGATACGGGACCCCTGATCTTT.

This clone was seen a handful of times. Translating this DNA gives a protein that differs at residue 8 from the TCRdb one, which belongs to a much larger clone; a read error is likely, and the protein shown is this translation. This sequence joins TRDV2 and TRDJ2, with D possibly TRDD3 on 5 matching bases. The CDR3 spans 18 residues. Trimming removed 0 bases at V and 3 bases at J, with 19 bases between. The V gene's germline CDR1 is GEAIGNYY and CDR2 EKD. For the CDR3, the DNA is TGTGCCTGTGACACCGTTGGGAGACTGGTAGGGGTGACAGCACAACTCTTCTTT. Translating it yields CACDTVGRLVGVTAQLFF.

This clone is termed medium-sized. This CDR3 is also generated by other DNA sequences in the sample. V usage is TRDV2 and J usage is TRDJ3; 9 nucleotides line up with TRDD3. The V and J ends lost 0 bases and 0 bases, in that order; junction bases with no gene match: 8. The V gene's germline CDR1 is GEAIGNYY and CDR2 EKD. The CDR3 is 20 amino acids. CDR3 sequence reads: CACDTLGIRSSSWDTRQMFF. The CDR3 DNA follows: TGTGCCTGTGACACCTTGGGGATACGTTCTAGCTCCTGGGACACCCGACAGATGTTTTTC.

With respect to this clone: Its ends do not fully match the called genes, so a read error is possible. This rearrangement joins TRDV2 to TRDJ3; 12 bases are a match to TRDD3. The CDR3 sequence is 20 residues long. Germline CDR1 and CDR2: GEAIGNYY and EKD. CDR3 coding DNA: TGTGCCTGTGACTCGGGTACTGGGGGATACATCGCCTGGGACGCCCGACAGATGTTTTTC. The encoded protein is CACDSGTGGYIAWDARQMFF.

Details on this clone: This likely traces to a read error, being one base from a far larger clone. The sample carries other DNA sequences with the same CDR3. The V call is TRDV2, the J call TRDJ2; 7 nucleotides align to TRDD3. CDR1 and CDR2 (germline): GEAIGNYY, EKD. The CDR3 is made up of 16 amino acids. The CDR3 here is CACDTVGEALTAQLFF. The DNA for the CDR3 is TGTGCCTGTGACACCGTGGGGGAAGCTTTGACAGCACAGCTCTTCTTT.

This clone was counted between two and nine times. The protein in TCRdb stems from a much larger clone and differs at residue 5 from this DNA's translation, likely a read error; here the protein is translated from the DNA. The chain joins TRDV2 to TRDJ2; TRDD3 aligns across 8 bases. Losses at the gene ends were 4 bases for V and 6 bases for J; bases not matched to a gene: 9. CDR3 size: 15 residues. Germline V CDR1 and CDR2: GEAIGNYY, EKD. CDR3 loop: CACDTVWGSPAQLFF. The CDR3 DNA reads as TGTGCCTGTGATACCGTCTGGGGGAGCCCAGCACAACTCTTCTTT.

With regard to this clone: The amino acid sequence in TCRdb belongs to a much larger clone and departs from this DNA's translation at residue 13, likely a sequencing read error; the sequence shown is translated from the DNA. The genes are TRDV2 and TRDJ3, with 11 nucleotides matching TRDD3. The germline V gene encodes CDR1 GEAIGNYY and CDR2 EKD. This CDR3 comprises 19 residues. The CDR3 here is CACDTVGDTSSWGTRQMFF. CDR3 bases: TGTGCCTGTGACACCGTGGGGGATACGAGCTCCTGGGGCACCCGACAGATGTTTTTC.

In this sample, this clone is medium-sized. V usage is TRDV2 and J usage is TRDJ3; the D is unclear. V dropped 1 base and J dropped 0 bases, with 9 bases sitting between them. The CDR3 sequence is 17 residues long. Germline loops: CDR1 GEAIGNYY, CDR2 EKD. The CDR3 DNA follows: TGTGCCTGTGACACGCTTATAAGCTCCTGGGACACCCGACAGATGTTTTTC. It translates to CACDTLISSWDTRQMFF.

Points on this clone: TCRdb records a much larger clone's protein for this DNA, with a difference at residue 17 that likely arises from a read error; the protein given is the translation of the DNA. The chain's CDR3 is CACDTLLGDTDWDTRQTFF. CDR3 coding DNA: TGTGCCTGTGACACCCTACTGGGGGATACGGACTGGGACACCCGACAGACGTTTTTC. This chain connects TRDV2 to TRDJ3; 13 bases are a match to TRDD3. This CDR3 comprises 19 residues. CDR1 is GEAIGNYY and CDR2 is EKD in the germline V gene.

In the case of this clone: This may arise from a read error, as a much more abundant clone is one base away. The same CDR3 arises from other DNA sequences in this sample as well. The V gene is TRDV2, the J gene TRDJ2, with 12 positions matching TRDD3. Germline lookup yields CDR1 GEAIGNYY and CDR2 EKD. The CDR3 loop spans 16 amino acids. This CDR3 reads CACDTLLGDTTAQLFF. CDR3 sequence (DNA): TGTGCCTGTGACACCCTACTGGGGGATACTACAGCCCAACTCTTCTTT.